A single TCR beta chain is shown here with its context. Profiling relied on immunoSEQ multiplex PCR, and the TCRdb table lists in-frame clones only, not all of them. In the table there are some 150,000 clones, more than 85% of which are singletons. Looked up from germline, CDR1 is KGHSH and CDR2 is LQKENI. The CDR3 covers 14 residues. V was trimmed by 2 bases and J by 1 base, leaving 8 bases between them. This record comes from a study of blood T cell repertoires in COVID-19. The rearrangement uses TRBV18 and TRBJ1-1; D might be TRBD1 (6 bases). Sequencing was carried out using peripheral blood. The sequence was obtained from a woman in her seventies with acute or convalescent COVID-19. The CDR3 here is CASSPAGANTEAFF. CDR3 bases: TGTGCCAGCTCACCAGCAGGGGCGAACACTGAAGCTTTCTTT.